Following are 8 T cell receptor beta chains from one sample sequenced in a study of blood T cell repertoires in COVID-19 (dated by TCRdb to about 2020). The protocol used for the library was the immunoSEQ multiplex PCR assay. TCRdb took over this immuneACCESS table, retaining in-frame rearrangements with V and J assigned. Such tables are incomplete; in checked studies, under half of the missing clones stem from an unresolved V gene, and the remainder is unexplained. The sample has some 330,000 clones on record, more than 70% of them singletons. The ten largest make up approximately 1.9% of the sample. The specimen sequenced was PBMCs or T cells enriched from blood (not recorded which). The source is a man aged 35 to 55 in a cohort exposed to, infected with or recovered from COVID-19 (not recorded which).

The CDR3 spells CASSPLPIYEQYF. The CDR3, as DNA: TGTGCCAGCAGCCCACTTCCAATCTACGAGCAGTACTTC. The rearrangement links TRBV5-4 to TRBJ2-7; D remains ambiguous. The length of the CDR3 is 13 residues. Germline V gene lookup returns CDR1 SGHNT and CDR2 YYREEE (reference sequence). Trimming left V 4 bases short and J 3 bases short, with 11 bases between.

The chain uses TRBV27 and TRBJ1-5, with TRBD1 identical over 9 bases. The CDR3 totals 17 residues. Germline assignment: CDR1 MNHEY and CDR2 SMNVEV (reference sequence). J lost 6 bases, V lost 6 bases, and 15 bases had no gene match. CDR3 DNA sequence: TGTGCCAGCAGCGCGGGAACTCCGGGACAGGGAATTCAGCCCCAGCATTTT. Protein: CASSAGTPGQGIQPQHF.

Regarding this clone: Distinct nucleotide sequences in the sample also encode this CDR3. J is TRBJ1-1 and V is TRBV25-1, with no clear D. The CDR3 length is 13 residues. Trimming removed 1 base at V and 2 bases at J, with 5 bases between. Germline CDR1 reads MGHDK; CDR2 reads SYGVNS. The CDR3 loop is CASSESGNTEAFF. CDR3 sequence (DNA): TGTGCCAGCAGTGAATCAGGAAACACTGAAGCTTTCTTT.

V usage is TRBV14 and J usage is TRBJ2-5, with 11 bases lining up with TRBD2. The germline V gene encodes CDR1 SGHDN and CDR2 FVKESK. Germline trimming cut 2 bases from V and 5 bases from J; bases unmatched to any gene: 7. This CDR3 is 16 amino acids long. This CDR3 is CASSQYTSGSHETQYF. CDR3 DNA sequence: TGTGCCAGCAGCCAATATACTAGCGGGAGTCATGAGACCCAGTACTTC. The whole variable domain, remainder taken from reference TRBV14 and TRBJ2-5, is EAGVTQFPSHSVIEKGQTVTLRCDPISGHDNLYWYRRVMGKEIKFLLHFVKESKQDESGMPNNRFLAERTGGTYSTLKVQPAELEDSGVYFCASSQYTSGSHETQYFGPGTRLLVL.

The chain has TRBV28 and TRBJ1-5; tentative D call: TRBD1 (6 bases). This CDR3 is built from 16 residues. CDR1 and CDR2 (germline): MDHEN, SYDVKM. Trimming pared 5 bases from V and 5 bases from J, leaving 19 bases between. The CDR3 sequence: CASSPRNREVYQPQHF. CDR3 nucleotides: TGTGCCAGCAGTCCCCGGAACAGGGAAGTATATCAGCCCCAGCATTTT.

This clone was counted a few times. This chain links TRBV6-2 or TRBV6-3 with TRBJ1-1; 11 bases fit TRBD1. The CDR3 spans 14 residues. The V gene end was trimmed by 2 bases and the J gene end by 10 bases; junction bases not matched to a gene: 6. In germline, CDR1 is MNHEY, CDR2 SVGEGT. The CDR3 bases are TGTGCCAGCAGTTACCCAGGGACAGGGGGGAGAGCTTTCTTT. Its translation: CASSYPGTGGRAFF.

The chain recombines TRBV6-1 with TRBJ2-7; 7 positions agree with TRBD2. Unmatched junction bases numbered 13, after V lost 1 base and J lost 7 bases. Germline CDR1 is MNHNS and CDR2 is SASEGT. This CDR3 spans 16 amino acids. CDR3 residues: CASSEVASGGASEQYF. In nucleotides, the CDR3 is TGTGCCAGCAGTGAAGTGGCTAGCGGAGGGGCTTCGGAGCAGTACTTC.

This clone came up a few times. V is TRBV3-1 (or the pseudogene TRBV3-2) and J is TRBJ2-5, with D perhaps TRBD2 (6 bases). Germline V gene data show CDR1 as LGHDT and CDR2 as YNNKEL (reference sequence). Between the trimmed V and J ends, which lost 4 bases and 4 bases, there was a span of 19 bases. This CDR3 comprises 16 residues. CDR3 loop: CASSLGDGRGGETQYF. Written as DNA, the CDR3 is TGTGCCAGCAGCCTTGGGGACGGGAGAGGTGGAGAGACCCAGTACTTC.